The present T cell receptor (beta chain) was sequenced within a study of early T cells in non-severe SARS-CoV-2 infection. Study-wide background: Sequencing of bulk RNA from unsorted whole blood was done, without chain pairing. Study findings and constraints: In VDJdb matching, anti-spike CD8 responses were favored while private and CD4 specificities went missing.

cDNA molecules, individually, were tagged with unique molecular identifiers. TCRdb reanalysed the 5' RACE reads using MiXCR and keeps one entry per CDR3 protein. Of around 70,000 distinct CDR3 sequences listed, about 12% are singletons. This clonotype was counted a few times. The antigen is not known. Material for sequencing was whole blood. The source of this sequence is an adult who was a healthcare worker with PCR-confirmed SARS-CoV-2 infection or an uninfected control (not recorded which).

The DNA of the CDR3 is TGTGCCAGCAGCTTAGGGGCCAGCATCTATGGCTACACCTTC. This codes for CASSLGASIYGYTF. The V call is TRBV7-9, the J call TRBJ1-2, with no clear D. Germline CDR1 and CDR2: SEHNR and FQNEAQ (reference sequence). The CDR3 loop spans 14 amino acids. The V end was cut by 1 base, the J end by 4 bases, with 10 bases between.